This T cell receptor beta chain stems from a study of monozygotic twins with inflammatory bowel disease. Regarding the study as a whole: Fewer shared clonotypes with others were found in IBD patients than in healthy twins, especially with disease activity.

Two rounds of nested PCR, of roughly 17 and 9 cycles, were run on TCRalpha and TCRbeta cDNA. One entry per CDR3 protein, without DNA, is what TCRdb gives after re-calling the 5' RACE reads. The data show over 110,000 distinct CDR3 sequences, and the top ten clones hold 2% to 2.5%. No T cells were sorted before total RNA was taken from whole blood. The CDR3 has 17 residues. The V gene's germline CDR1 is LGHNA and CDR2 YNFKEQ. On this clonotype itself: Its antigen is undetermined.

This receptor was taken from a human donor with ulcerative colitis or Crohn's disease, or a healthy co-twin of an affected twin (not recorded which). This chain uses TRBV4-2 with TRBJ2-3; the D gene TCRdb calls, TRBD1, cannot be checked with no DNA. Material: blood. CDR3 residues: CASSQDYFRTGADTQYF.